This is a list of T cell receptor beta chains from one sample in a study of somatic mutations in cytotoxic T cells in rheumatoid arthritis. Produced via immunoSEQ multiplex PCR; TCRdb's table is partial and in-frame only. Of about 19,000 clones in the sample, roughly four fifths were seen once. The sample was CD8+ T cells sorted from blood. The source is an adult with rheumatoid arthritis. CDR3s include the opening cysteine and the closing phenylalanine or tryptophan. A D gene is named only where the DNA matches it firmly. Not every row has a clone size; where given, it reads once, few, many or a size class.

J gene: TRBJ2-3
clone size: NA
D gene: NA
V gene: TRBV19
CDR3 protein: CASSILLPGDSADTQYF
CDR3 DNA: TGTGCCAGTAGTATACTTTTGCCGGGAGATTCGGCAGATACGCAGTATTTT

J gene: TRBJ2-5
clone size: NA
D gene: NA
V gene: TRBV13
CDR3 protein: CASSLGPSGQYF
CDR3 DNA: TGTGCCAGCAGCTTAGGACCGTCCGGGCAGTACTTC

J gene: TRBJ1-5
clone size: NA
D gene: NA
V gene: TRBV19
CDR3 protein: CASRTGGDYSNQPQHF
CDR3 DNA: TGTGCCAGTAGGACCGGGGGGGACTATAGCAATCAGCCCCAGCATTTT

J gene: TRBJ2-7
clone size: NA
D gene: TRBD1
V gene: TRBV11-1
CDR3 protein: CASSLERGQAFYEQYF
CDR3 DNA: TGTGCCAGCAGCTTAGAGAGGGGACAGGCCTTTTACGAGCAGTACTTC

J gene: TRBJ1-1
clone size: NA
D gene: NA
V gene: TRBV6-5
CDR3 protein: CASSYHPRGRDTEAFF
CDR3 DNA: TGTGCCAGCAGTTACCACCCGCGGGGCAGGGACACTGAAGCTTTCTTT

J gene: TRBJ1-1
clone size: NA
D gene: NA
V gene: TRBV6-1
CDR3 protein: CASSILIGAFF
CDR3 DNA: TGTGCCAGCAGTATCCTCATTGGGGCTTTCTTT

J gene: TRBJ2-7
clone size: NA
D gene: TRBD1
V gene: TRBV7-3
CDR3 protein: CASSRPGQGGEQYF
CDR3 DNA: TGTGCCAGCAGCCGCCCGGGACAGGGAGGCGAGCAGTACTTC

J gene: TRBJ2-7
clone size: NA
D gene: TRBD1
V gene: TRBV28
CDR3 protein: CASSSRTGGATYEQYF
CDR3 DNA: TGTGCCAGCAGTTCCCGGACAGGGGGGGCCACCTACGAGCAGTACTTC

J gene: TRBJ2-7
clone size: few
D gene: NA
V gene: TRBV2
CDR3 protein: CASSEEGSTYEQYF
CDR3 DNA: TGTGCCAGCAGTGAAGAGGGCAGTACCTACGAGCAGTACTTC

J gene: TRBJ2-5
clone size: NA
D gene: TRBD2
V gene: TRBV5-8
CDR3 protein: CASSHGASGVAGGETQYF
CDR3 DNA: TGTGCCAGCAGCCATGGGGCTAGCGGGGTCGCCGGAGGGGAGACCCAGTACTTC

J gene: TRBJ1-2
clone size: NA
D gene: TRBD1
V gene: TRBV4-1
CDR3 protein: CASSQHTGDYGYTF
CDR3 DNA: TGCGCCAGCAGCCAACATACAGGGGACTATGGCTACACCTTC

J gene: TRBJ2-7
clone size: NA
D gene: TRBD2
V gene: TRBV5-4
CDR3 protein: CASSLGTSGYEQYF
CDR3 DNA: TGTGCCAGCAGCTTGGGGACTAGCGGCTACGAGCAGTACTTC

J gene: TRBJ2-7
clone size: NA
D gene: NA
V gene: TRBV5-6
CDR3 protein: CASSLVSGDTPYEQYF
CDR3 DNA: TGTGCCAGCAGCTTGGTATCGGGGGATACTCCCTACGAGCAGTACTTC

J gene: TRBJ2-1
clone size: few
D gene: NA
V gene: TRBV7-2
CDR3 protein: CASSLSVEEQFF
CDR3 DNA: TGTGCCAGCAGCCTGTCAGTGGAGGAGCAGTTCTTC

J gene: TRBJ2-4
clone size: NA
D gene: TRBD1
V gene: TRBV9
CDR3 protein: CASSRGQGVAKNIQYF
CDR3 DNA: TGTGCCAGCAGCCGGGGACAGGGGGTAGCCAAAAACATTCAGTACTTC

J gene: TRBJ1-2
clone size: NA
D gene: TRBD1
V gene: TRBV28
CDR3 protein: CASRITGTGYGYTF
CDR3 DNA: TGTGCCAGCAGGATCACCGGGACAGGCTATGGCTACACCTTC

J gene: TRBJ2-3
clone size: medium-sized
D gene: NA
V gene: TRBV6-4
CDR3 protein: CASSEEGSTDTQYF
CDR3 DNA: TGTGCCAGCAGTGAGGAGGGGAGCACAGATACGCAGTATTTT

J gene: TRBJ2-5
clone size: once
D gene: NA
V gene: TRBV14
CDR3 protein: CASSQEASGRETQYF
CDR3 DNA: TGTGCCAGCAGCCAAGAGGCAAGTGGGCGAGAGACCCAGTACTTC

J gene: TRBJ2-7
clone size: NA
D gene: NA
V gene: TRBV18
CDR3 protein: CASSPGPSYEQYF
CDR3 DNA: TGTGCCAGCTCACCGGGACCCTCCTACGAGCAGTACTTC

J gene: TRBJ2-3
clone size: NA
D gene: NA
V gene: TRBV28
CDR3 protein: CASSYTRPETDTQYF
CDR3 DNA: TGTGCCAGCAGCTACACTCGGCCCGAGACAGATACGCAGTATTTT

J gene: TRBJ1-1
clone size: NA
D gene: TRBD1
V gene: TRBV7-2
CDR3 protein: CASSSWTGASTEAFF
CDR3 DNA: TGTGCCAGCAGCTCATGGACAGGGGCGAGCACTGAAGCTTTCTTT

J gene: TRBJ2-3
clone size: NA
D gene: TRBD2
V gene: TRBV4-3
CDR3 protein: CASSQDRLAGVTDTQYF
CDR3 DNA: TGCGCCAGCAGCCAAGATCGACTAGCGGGAGTCACAGATACGCAGTATTTT

J gene: TRBJ2-3
clone size: once
D gene: TRBD2
V gene: TRBV4-2
CDR3 protein: CASSQDPASGSPQYF
CDR3 DNA: TGTGCCAGCAGCCAAGATCCGGCTAGCGGCTCCCCTCAGTATTTT